Listed below are T cell receptor beta chains from one sample, sequenced in a study of vaccination effects on CD4 cells after COVID-19. TCRdb's table, derived via immunoSEQ multiplex PCR, lists solely in-frame clones and lacks some. The sample consists of more than 45,000 clones, around 80% of them appearing once. These receptors' targets are unknown. Sequences were derived from CD4+ T cells from PBMCs cultured without peptide, sampled before COVID-19 vaccination. Every receptor here comes from a human donor who received a COVID-19 vaccine. Each CDR3 is given with its conserved first and last residue. A D gene is named only where the DNA matches it firmly. Expanded clones get a size class; other rows say once, few or many, or leave the size out.

-,TRBJ1-1,-,TRBV2,CASSVFPEGYF,TGTGCCAGCAGTGTTTTCCCGGAGGGATACTTT
-,TRBJ2-5,once,TRBV5-1,CASSLGGDARETQYF,TGCGCCAGCAGCTTGGGGGGGGACGCCCGAGAGACCCAGTACTTC
TRBD2,TRBJ2-3,-,TRBV5-1,CASSLARQGGGDTQYF,TGCGCCAGCAGCTTGGCCAGGCAGGGCGGGGGGGATACGCAGTATTTT
TRBD1,TRBJ2-2,-,TRBV18,CASSPYNDRGSSGELFF,TGTGCCAGCTCACCATATAACGACAGGGGATCGTCCGGGGAGCTGTTTTTT
TRBD1,TRBJ2-2,-,TRBV6-1,CASSEAWDRGPGELFF,TGTGCCAGCAGTGAGGCTTGGGACAGGGGTCCCGGGGAGCTGTTTTTT
-,TRBJ2-1,-,TRBV3-1/TRBV3-2,CASSQDPGYNEQFF,TGTGCCAGCAGCCAAGACCCCGGATACAATGAGCAGTTCTTC
-,TRBJ1-2,-,TRBV2,CASRPIISYGYTF,TGTGCCAGCAGGCCCATAATAAGCTATGGCTACACCTTC
-,TRBJ2-1,-,TRBV28,CASHLGGASSYNEQFF,TGTGCCAGCCACTTGGGCGGGGCAAGCTCCTACAATGAGCAGTTCTTC
-,TRBJ2-3,-,TRBV6-4,CASYRYTDTQYF,TGTGCCAGCTACCGATACACAGATACGCAGTATTTT
-,TRBJ2-2,-,TRBV5-1,CASSPFGTMNTGELFF,TGCGCCAGCAGCCCCTTTGGGACAATGAACACCGGGGAGCTGTTTTTT
TRBD1,TRBJ1-2,few,TRBV5-1,CASSRQGQGTSGYTF,TGCGCCAGCAGCAGACAGGGACAGGGGACATCTGGCTACACCTTC
-,TRBJ2-5,once,TRBV11-2,CASSLGGQETQYF,TGTGCCAGCAGCTTAGGGGGCCAAGAGACCCAGTACTTC
TRBD1,TRBJ1-2,-,TRBV5-1,CASSRWTGSDYGYTF,TGCGCCAGCAGCCGATGGACAGGGTCGGACTATGGCTACACCTTC
TRBD1,TRBJ1-1,-,TRBV5-6,CASTPDRSNTEAFF,TGTGCCAGCACTCCGGACAGGTCGAACACTGAAGCTTTCTTT
-,TRBJ2-2,-,TRBV10-1,CASRRTSTGELFF,TGCGCCAGCAGGCGCACCTCCACCGGGGAGCTGTTTTTT
-,TRBJ1-1,once,TRBV30,CAWNSRGASTEAFF,TGTGCCTGGAACAGTCGGGGGGCTAGCACTGAAGCTTTCTTT
-,TRBJ1-4,-,TRBV19,CASSHRALGEKLFF,TGTGCCAGTAGTCACCGGGCCCTCGGGGAAAAACTGTTTTTT
-,TRBJ1-2,-,TRBV12-5,CASGLGQVPYYGYTF,TGTGCTAGTGGTTTGGGACAGGTACCATACTATGGCTACACCTTC
TRBD2,TRBJ2-1,-,TRBV25-1,CASSESVAGKYNEQFF,TGTGCCAGCAGTGAATCGGTAGCGGGGAAGTACAATGAGCAGTTCTTC
-,TRBJ1-2,-,TRBV6-5,CASRPLSGNYGYTF,TGTGCCAGCAGGCCCTTATCCGGGAACTATGGCTACACCTTC
TRBD1,TRBJ1-2,-,TRBV9,CASSVGGGTVYGYTF,TGTGCCAGCAGCGTAGGAGGGGGGACAGTCTATGGCTACACCTTC
-,TRBJ1-1,-,TRBV19,CASTPLSVRNTEAFF,TGTGCCAGTACCCCGTTGTCGGTACGGAACACTGAAGCTTTCTTT
-,TRBJ1-3,once,TRBV5-1,CASSGGRSEDTIYF,TGCGCCAGCAGCGGCGGGAGAAGCGAAGACACCATATATTTT
-,TRBJ2-2,-,TRBV6-5,CASSQGRSGELFF,TGTGCCAGCAGCCAGGGACGGTCCGGGGAGCTGTTTTTT
-,TRBJ1-6,-,TRBV15,CATPGNHSTRHRINSPLHF,TGTGCCACCCCCGGGAACCACAGTACCCGTCATCGCATCAATTCACCCCTCCACTTT
-,TRBJ2-2,-,TRBV25-1,CASSGRGRPNTGELFF,TGTGCCAGCAGTGGAAGGGGACGGCCGAACACCGGGGAGCTGTTTTTT
-,TRBJ1-3,-,TRBV7-2,CASSPEGRTMGNTIYF,TGTGCCAGCAGCCCCGAGGGACGGACGATGGGGAACACCATATATTTT
-,TRBJ2-2,-,TRBV7-8,CASSRPANTGELFF,TGTGCCAGCAGCCGCCCAGCGAACACCGGGGAGCTGTTTTTT
-,TRBJ2-5,-,TRBV19,CASSIKGGGEETQYF,TGTGCCAGTAGTATAAAAGGGGGCGGGGAGGAGACCCAGTACTTC
TRBD2,TRBJ2-6,-,TRBV3-1/TRBV3-2,CASSQDWGRGVLTF,TGTGCCAGCAGCCAAGATTGGGGGAGGGGCGTCCTGACTTTC
TRBD1,TRBJ1-4,once,TRBV25-1,CASSAGQVQNEKLFF,TGTGCCAGCAGTGCCGGACAGGTTCAGAATGAAAAACTGTTTTTT
-,TRBJ1-2,-,TRBV5-1,CASSLAIGAYGYTF,TGCGCCAGCAGCTTGGCCATAGGCGCCTATGGCTACACCTTC
-,TRBJ1-3,-,TRBV3-1/TRBV3-2,CASSQTGTRGNTIYF,TGTGCCAGCAGCCAAACCGGGACACGCGGAAACACCATATATTTT
TRBD1,TRBJ2-3,-,TRBV5-1,CASSLGQGPDTQYF,TGCGCCAGCAGCTTGGGACAGGGACCAGATACGCAGTATTTT
-,TRBJ1-1,-,TRBV6-2/TRBV6-3,CASSDGGSYTEAFF,TGTGCCAGCAGCGACGGTGGTTCTTACACTGAAGCTTTCTTT
TRBD1,TRBJ1-3,few,TRBV4-1,CASSQAHGTGSGNTIYF,TGCGCCAGCAGCCAAGCACACGGGACAGGGTCTGGAAACACCATATATTTT
-,TRBJ1-3,-,TRBV6-5,CASSLTVISGNTIYF,TGTGCCAGCAGTTTGACCGTAATCTCTGGAAACACCATATATTTT
TRBD1,TRBJ1-1,-,TRBV6-5,CASSFRQGIRNTEAFF,TGTGCCAGCAGTTTTCGACAGGGGATCAGGAACACTGAAGCTTTCTTT
-,TRBJ2-4,-,TRBV28,CASSPTDLAKNIQYF,TGTGCCAGCAGCCCGACCGACTTAGCCAAAAACATTCAGTACTTC
-,TRBJ1-2,once,TRBV4-2,CASSHDSGGGEVNYGYTF,TGTGCCAGCAGCCATGACTCGGGCGGGGGGGAGGTTAACTATGGCTACACCTTC
TRBD1,TRBJ1-1,once,TRBV12-5,CASGGQGGTEAFF,TGTGCTAGTGGTGGACAGGGCGGCACTGAAGCTTTCTTT
TRBD1,TRBJ1-1,-,TRBV24-1,CATSDPQGGDTEAFF,TGTGCCACCAGTGATCCCCAGGGGGGTGACACTGAAGCTTTCTTT
-,TRBJ2-5,-,TRBV24-1,CATRGFGETQYF,TGTGCCACCCGGGGCTTTGGAGAGACCCAGTACTTC
TRBD1,TRBJ1-4,-,TRBV29-1,CSVGQGAIEKLFF,TGCAGCGTTGGACAGGGGGCCATTGAAAAACTGTTTTTT
-,TRBJ1-2,-,TRBV6-5,CASTSNNYGYTF,TGTGCCAGCACGAGCAATAACTATGGCTACACCTTC
TRBD2,TRBJ2-3,-,TRBV6-1,CASSEAGSRGGLVDTQYF,TGTGCCAGCAGTGAAGCGGGATCCCGGGGGGGCCTGGTAGATACGCAGTATTTT
TRBD2,TRBJ2-1,-,TRBV9,CASSVGGGSSYNEQFF,TGTGCCAGCAGCGTCGGCGGGGGGAGCTCCTACAATGAGCAGTTCTTC
-,TRBJ1-5,-,TRBV28,CASSSPGQPGNQPQHF,TGTGCCAGCAGTTCGCCGGGGCAGCCGGGCAATCAGCCCCAGCATTTT
-,TRBJ1-3,-,TRBV7-3,CASSPGGGDGNTIYF,TGTGCCAGCAGCCCGGGTGGCGGGGATGGAAACACCATATATTTT
TRBD2,TRBJ2-2,-,TRBV18,CASSPPGRAGELFF,TGTGCCAGCTCACCACCAGGGAGGGCCGGGGAGCTGTTTTTT
-,TRBJ2-1,-,TRBV5-4,CASSLSNSNEQFF,TGTGCCAGCAGCTTGTCAAACTCCAATGAGCAGTTCTTC
-,TRBJ1-5,few,TRBV2,CASRLDQPQHF,TGTGCCAGCAGATTAGATCAGCCCCAGCATTTT
-,TRBJ2-3,once,TRBV4-1,CASSQEWRGQFLDTQYF,TGCGCCAGCAGCCAAGAGTGGCGAGGACAGTTTTTAGATACGCAGTATTTT